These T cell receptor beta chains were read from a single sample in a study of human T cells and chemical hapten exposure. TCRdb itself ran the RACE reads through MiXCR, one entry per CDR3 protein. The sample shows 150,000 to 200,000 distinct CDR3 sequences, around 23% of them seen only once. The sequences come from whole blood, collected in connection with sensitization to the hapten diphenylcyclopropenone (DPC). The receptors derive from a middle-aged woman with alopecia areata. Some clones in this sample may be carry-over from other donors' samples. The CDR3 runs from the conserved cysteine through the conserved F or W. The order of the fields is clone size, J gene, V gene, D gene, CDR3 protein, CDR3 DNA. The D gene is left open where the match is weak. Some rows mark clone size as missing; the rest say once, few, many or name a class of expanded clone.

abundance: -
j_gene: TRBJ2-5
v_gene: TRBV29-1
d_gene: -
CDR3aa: CSVEGPETQYF
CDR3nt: TGCAGCGTGGAAGGGCCGGAGACCCAGTACTTC

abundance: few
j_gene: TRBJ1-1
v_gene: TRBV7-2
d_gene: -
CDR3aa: CASTQRGINSEAFF
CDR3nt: TGTGCCAGCACCCAACGGGGTATTAACTCTGAAGCTTTCTTT

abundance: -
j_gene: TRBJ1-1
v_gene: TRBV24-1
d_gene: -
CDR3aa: CATSDFGGTEAFF
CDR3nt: TGTGCCACCAGTGATTTCGGGGGCACTGAAGCTTTCTTT

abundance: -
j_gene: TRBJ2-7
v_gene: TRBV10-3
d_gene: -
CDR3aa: CAISYSSYEQYF
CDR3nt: TGTGCCATCAGTTATAGCTCCTACGAGCAGTACTTC

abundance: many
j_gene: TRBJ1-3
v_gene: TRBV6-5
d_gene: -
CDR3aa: CASSYSRGEIGNTIYF
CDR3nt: TGTGCCAGCAGTTACTCGAGAGGGGAAATTGGAAACACCATATATTTT

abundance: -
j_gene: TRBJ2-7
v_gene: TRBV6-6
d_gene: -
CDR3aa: CASSPGVWQYF
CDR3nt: TGTGCCAGCAGTCCCGGGGTCTGGCAGTACTTC

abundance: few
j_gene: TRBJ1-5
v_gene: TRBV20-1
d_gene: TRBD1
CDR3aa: CSARDKFGQGGNQPQHF
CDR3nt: TGCAGTGCTAGAGATAAATTCGGGCAGGGGGGCAATCAGCCCCAGCATTTT

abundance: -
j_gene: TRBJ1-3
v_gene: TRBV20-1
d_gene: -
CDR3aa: CSARGKLGAGNTIYF
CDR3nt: TGCAGTGCTAGGGGGAAACTCGGAGCTGGAAACACCATATATTTT

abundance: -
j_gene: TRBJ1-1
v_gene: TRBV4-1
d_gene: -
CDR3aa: CASSRARAVNTEAFF
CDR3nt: TGCGCCAGCAGCCGAGCCAGGGCGGTGAACACTGAAGCTTTCTTT

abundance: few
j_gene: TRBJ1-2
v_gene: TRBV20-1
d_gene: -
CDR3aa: CSALTGYGYTF
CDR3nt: TGCAGTGCTTTGACAGGCTATGGCTACACCTTC

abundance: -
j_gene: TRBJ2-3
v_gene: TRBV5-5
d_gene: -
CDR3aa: CASSYSVVSLSTDTQYF
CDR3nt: TGTGCCAGCAGCTATTCCGTGGTTAGCCTTTCCACAGATACGCAGTATTTT

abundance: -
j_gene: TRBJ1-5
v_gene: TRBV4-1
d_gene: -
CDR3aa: CASSQSSVSNQPQHF
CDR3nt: TGCGCCAGCAGCCAATCTTCCGTTAGCAATCAGCCCCAGCATTTT

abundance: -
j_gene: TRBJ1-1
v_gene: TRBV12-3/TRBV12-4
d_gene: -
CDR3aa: CASSPGAGSEAFF
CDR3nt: TGTGCCAGCAGTCCAGGGGCAGGGTCTGAAGCTTTCTTT

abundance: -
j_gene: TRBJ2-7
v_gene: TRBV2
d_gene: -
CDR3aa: CASSAKFYEQYF
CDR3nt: TGTGCCAGCAGTGCCAAATTCTACGAGCAGTACTTC

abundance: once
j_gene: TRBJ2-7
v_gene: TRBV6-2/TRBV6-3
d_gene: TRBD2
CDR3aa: CASSYSPGRRPGGYEQYF
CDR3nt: TGTGCCAGCAGTTACTCCCCAGGTCGGAGGCCGGGAGGATACGAGCAGTACTTC

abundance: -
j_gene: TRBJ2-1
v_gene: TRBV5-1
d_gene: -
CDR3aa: CASSLDWTDYYNEQFF
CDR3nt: TGCGCCAGCAGCTTGGACTGGACAGACTACTACAATGAGCAGTTCTTC

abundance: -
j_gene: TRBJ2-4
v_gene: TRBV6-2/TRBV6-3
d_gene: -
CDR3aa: CASSSQIAKNIQYF
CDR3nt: TGTGCCAGCAGTTCGCAGATAGCCAAAAACATTCAGTACTTC

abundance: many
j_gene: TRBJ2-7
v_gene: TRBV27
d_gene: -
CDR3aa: CASGLAPYYEQYF
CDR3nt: TGTGCCAGCGGGCTAGCGCCTTACTACGAGCAGTACTTC

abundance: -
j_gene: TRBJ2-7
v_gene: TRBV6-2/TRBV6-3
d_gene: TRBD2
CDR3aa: CASRKRTSGMFSYEQYF
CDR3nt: TGTGCCAGCAGGAAGCGGACTAGCGGGATGTTCTCCTACGAGCAGTACTTC

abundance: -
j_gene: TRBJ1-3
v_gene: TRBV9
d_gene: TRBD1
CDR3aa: CASSIGQGYGNTIYF
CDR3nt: TGTGCCAGCAGCATTGGACAGGGGTACGGAAACACCATATATTTT

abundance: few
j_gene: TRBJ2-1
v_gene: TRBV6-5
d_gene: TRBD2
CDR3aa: CASSSTPGGYNEQFF
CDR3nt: TGTGCCAGCAGCTCGACCCCCGGGGGGTACAATGAGCAGTTCTTC